The 32 T cell receptor beta chains listed next were all sequenced from one sample in a study of blood T cell repertoires in COVID-19. TCRdb keeps only in-frame clones here, not all; method: immunoSEQ multiplex PCR. Of some 99,000 clones detected, 70% to 90% appear once; the ten largest clones hold 4% to 5%. The sample taken for sequencing was peripheral blood. Receptor source: a man in his 70s with acute or convalescent COVID-19.

This chain joins TRBV6-2 or TRBV6-3 and TRBJ2-5; D is perhaps TRBD2 (6 bases). V was trimmed by 6 bases and J by 1 base, leaving 15 bases between them. From germline, CDR1 is MNHEY and CDR2 SVGEGT. The CDR3 extends over 15 amino acids. DNA of the CDR3: TGTGCCAGCAGCTCGCCGACTAGGGCCCAAGAGACCCAGTACTTC. This sequence encodes CASSSPTRAQETQYF.

This rearrangement joins TRBV11-3 to TRBJ2-1; 7 nucleotides align to TRBD1. This CDR3 comprises 18 residues. Looked up from germline, CDR1 is SGHNT and CDR2 is YENEEA. Unmatched junction bases numbered 13, after V lost 0 bases and J lost 5 bases. The CDR3 loop reads CASSLEGGGQGVNNEQFF. In nucleotides, the CDR3 is TGTGCCAGCAGCTTAGAAGGGGGTGGGCAGGGGGTCAACAATGAGCAGTTCTTC.

The rearrangement links TRBV19 to TRBJ1-2; 8 nucleotides align to TRBD1. This CDR3 region has 17 residues. V trimming: 7 bases; J trimming: 3 bases; junction bases outside the gene matches: 16. Germline V lookup: CDR1 LNHDA, CDR2 SQIVND (reference sequence). The CDR3 protein is CASTLAGVAGGDYGYTF. The CDR3 coding sequence is TGTGCCAGTACCCTCGCGGGAGTCGCAGGGGGCGACTATGGCTACACCTTC.

The rearrangement links TRBV6-5 to TRBJ1-3; D gene unclear. This CDR3 contains 13 residues. V lost 9 bases and J 0 bases, leaving 9 bases between the germline ends. Germline CDR1 reads MNHEY; CDR2 reads SVGAGI. The CDR3 loop is CASLLYSGNTIYF. CDR3 bases: TGTGCCAGTCTACTATACTCTGGAAACACCATATATTTT.

V is TRBV28 and J is TRBJ2-3; 7 positions match TRBD2. There are 16 residues in the CDR3. Germline values: CDR1 MDHEN, CDR2 SYDVKM. J lost 4 bases, V lost 1 base, and 8 bases had no gene match. This chain's CDR3 is CASSLYQRGTSDTQYF. The CDR3 region has the DNA TGTGCCAGCAGTTTATATCAGCGGGGAACGTCAGATACGCAGTATTTT.

This chain links TRBV19 with TRBJ1-5; no clear D. Trimming stripped 3 bases from V and 3 bases from J, with 12 bases between. This CDR3 comprises 15 residues. CDR1 is LNHDA, CDR2 SQIVND, per germline (reference sequence). The CDR3 reads CASSIGEGYNQPQHF. The CDR3 bases are TGTGCCAGTAGTATCGGGGAGGGTTACAATCAGCCCCAGCATTTT.

The V gene is TRBV4-2, the J gene TRBJ2-5, with TRBD2 matching 7 bases. The J segment lost 2 bases and the V segment lost 1 base, leaving 10 bases of the junction unmatched. The CDR3 covers 17 residues. CDR1 is LGHNA and CDR2 is YNFKEQ in the germline V gene. The CDR3 DNA sequence: TGTGCCAGCAGCCAAGTGACGGGGGGAACCTTTCAAGAGACCCAGTACTTC. It encodes CASSQVTGGTFQETQYF.

The chain combines TRBV2 with TRBJ1-1; no clear D. V lost 0 bases and J 1 base, leaving 6 bases between the germline ends. Germline CDR1 is SNHLY and CDR2 is FYNNEI. CDR3 length: 14 residues. In nucleotides, the CDR3 is TGTGCCAGCAGTGAAGCGGCAGGGAACACTGAAGCTTTCTTT. It encodes CASSEAAGNTEAFF.

This clone has a handful of counts. This rearrangement joins TRBV7-8 to TRBJ2-1; 10 positions agree with TRBD2. The V gene end was trimmed by 6 bases and the J gene end by 12 bases; junction bases not matched to a gene: 17. The CDR3 covers 16 residues. Germline lookup yields CDR1 SGHVS and CDR2 FQNEAQ. The CDR3 is CASSSQRAGGLGGQFF. The CDR3 DNA is TGTGCCAGCAGTTCCCAGCGAGCGGGGGGGCTCGGTGGGCAGTTCTTC.

V gene TRBV5-1 combines with J gene TRBJ1-6; TRBD1 matches at 9 bases. V lost 4 bases to trimming and J lost 8 bases; unmatched junction nucleotides: 4. This CDR3 comprises 14 residues. Germline CDR1 and CDR2: SGHRS and YFSETQ. The CDR3 DNA reads as TGCGCCAGCAGCCTGACAGGGGGGGATTCACCCCTCCACTTT. It specifies CASSLTGGDSPLHF.

V and J are TRBV6-5 and TRBJ1-1; TRBD1 matches at 9 bases. V lost 4 bases and J lost 3; bases outside the gene matches: 6. The CDR3 spans 15 residues. Per germline, CDR1 MNHEY and CDR2 SVGAGI. CDR3 amino acids: CASSLGTGPYTEAFF. For the CDR3, the DNA is TGTGCCAGCAGTTTGGGGACAGGGCCCTACACTGAAGCTTTCTTT.

This chain connects TRBV19 to TRBJ2-5; 8 nucleotides match TRBD1. Trimming at V came to 4 bases and at J to 5 bases, leaving 12 bases not matched to a gene. Germline V gives CDR1 LNHDA, CDR2 SQIVND (reference sequence). The CDR3 sequence is 16 residues long. The CDR3 reads CASSTLTGGTWETQYF. As DNA, the CDR3 is TGTGCCAGTAGTACTCTAACAGGGGGAACGTGGGAGACCCAGTACTTC.

V and J are TRBV5-1 and TRBJ1-6; perhaps TRBD1 as D (6 bases). V was clipped by 5 bases and J by 5 bases, with 14 bases between them. This CDR3 is 15 amino acids long. Germline CDR1 SGHRS, CDR2 YFSETQ. CDR3 nucleotides: TGCGCCAGCAGGTCCGGGACATCCGATAATTCACCCCTCCACTTT. Protein: CASRSGTSDNSPLHF. Complete variable domain (other parts from reference TRBV5-1 and TRBJ1-6): KAGVTQTPRYLIKTRGQQVTLSCSPISGHRSVSWYQQTPGQGLQFLFEYFSETQRNKGNFPGRFSGRQFSNSRSEMNVSTLELGDSALYLCASRSGTSDNSPLHFGNGTRLTVT.

J is TRBJ1-2 and V is TRBV27; tentative D call: TRBD1 (5 bases). Trimming took off 2 bases at V and 2 bases at J, with 18 bases between the two ends. The CDR3 sequence is 17 residues long. In germline, CDR1 is MNHEY, CDR2 SMNVEV (reference sequence). The CDR3, as DNA: TGTGCCAGCAGTTTAACCTCGGACCCGGGGGGGAACTATGGCTACACCTTC. It is translated as CASSLTSDPGGNYGYTF.

V is TRBV9 and J is TRBJ1-1; 12 bases map to TRBD1. Germline-derived CDR1 and CDR2 are SGDLS and YYNGEE. V gave up 3 bases and J gave up 6 bases; unmatched junction bases: 3. This CDR3 spans 14 amino acids. The CDR3 nucleotides are TGTGCCAGCAGCGAATGGGACAGGGGGCCTGAAGCTTTCTTT. Its protein product is CASSEWDRGPEAFF.

V usage is TRBV6-1 and J usage is TRBJ2-7; TRBD1 might be the D (6 bases). CDR1 and CDR2 from the germline V gene are MNHNS and SASEGT. The ends were cut back, 2 bases at V and 6 bases at J, with 17 bases in the middle. The CDR3 runs 15 residues. The CDR3 reads CASSESALGAGEQYF. CDR3 nucleotides: TGTGCCAGCAGTGAATCCGCCTTGGGGGCTGGCGAGCAGTACTTC.

The chain recombines TRBV16 with TRBJ2-7, with D maybe TRBD2 (5 bases). Per germline, CDR1 KGHSY and CDR2 FQNENV. V was pared by 5 bases and J by 4 bases, with 18 bases between. This CDR3 spans 15 amino acids. In DNA form, the CDR3 reads TGTGCCAGCAGCGAGGGTTTAGCTGATAGTTACGAGCAGTACTTC. Translating gives CASSEGLADSYEQYF.

The rearrangement uses TRBV19 and TRBJ1-4; D gene ambiguous. The V end lost 6 bases, the J end lost 8 bases, and 13 bases lay between the germline ends. CDR3 length equals 13 residues. Germline CDR1 LNHDA, CDR2 SQIVND (reference sequence). The chain's CDR3 is CASRSSTWEKLFF. The DNA for the CDR3 is TGTGCCAGTAGATCCTCGACTTGGGAAAAACTGTTTTTT. Drawing the rest from reference TRBV19 and TRBJ1-4, the complete variable domain is DGGITQSPKYLFRKEGQNVTLSCEQNLNHDAMYWYRQDPGQGLRLIYYSQIVNDFQKGDIAEGYSVSREKKESFPLTVTSAQKNPTAFYLCASRSSTWEKLFFGSGTQLSVL.

The chain employs TRBV2 and TRBJ2-3; TRBD2 is a possible D gene (6 bases). The length of the CDR3 is 13 residues. Trimming pared 9 bases from V and 1 base from J, leaving 11 bases between. Germline V lookup: CDR1 SNHLY, CDR2 FYNNEI. CDR3 nucleotide sequence: TGTGCCAGGGCCGGGACTGGCACAGATACGCAGTATTTT. It is translated as CARAGTGTDTQYF.

The V gene is TRBV10-2, the J gene TRBJ1-6; D gene unclear. This CDR3 has 14 amino acids. CDR1 is WSHSY and CDR2 is SAAADI in the germline V gene. The V gene lost 3 bases and the J gene lost 7 bases, with 10 bases spanning the gap. The CDR3 region is CASSDEASNSPLHF. The CDR3, as DNA: TGCGCCAGCAGTGACGAGGCCTCAAATTCACCCCTCCACTTT.

J is TRBJ1-5 and V is TRBV2; 7 bases map to TRBD1. The J segment lost 4 bases and the V segment lost 7 bases, leaving 4 bases of the junction unmatched. Germline assignment: CDR1 SNHLY and CDR2 FYNNEI. The CDR3 has 13 amino acids. Here the CDR3 reads CASTGTANQPQHF. CDR3 nucleotides: TGTGCCAGCACTGGGACAGCAAATCAGCCCCAGCATTTT.

A single count supports this clone. The chain recombines TRBV23-1 with TRBJ2-5; TRBD1 matches 12 bases. TRBV23-1 belongs to the ORF category, with a function that is uncertain. The CDR3 has 20 amino acids. Unmatched junction bases numbered 14, after V lost 0 bases and J lost 3 bases. CDR3 in DNA: TGCGCCAGCAGTCAATCGAACCGGGGCGGGACAGGGGGCCTTAAAGAGACCCAGTACTTC. Its translation: CASSQSNRGGTGGLKETQYF.

The chain carries TRBV10-2 and TRBJ2-2; tentative D call: TRBD2 (6 bases). Germline CDR1 and CDR2: WSHSY and SAAADI. This CDR3 spans 12 amino acids. The ends were cut back, 8 bases at V and 7 bases at J, with 11 bases in the middle. The CDR3 spells CASQTGVGELFF. The CDR3 region has the DNA TGCGCCAGCCAAACGGGGGTCGGGGAGCTGTTTTTT.

The chain couples TRBV5-1 to TRBJ2-5; 10 bases map to TRBD1. CDR3 length equals 15 residues. The germline V gene encodes CDR1 SGHRS and CDR2 YFSETQ. The J segment lost 4 bases and the V segment lost 7 bases, leaving 10 bases of the junction unmatched. CDR3 in amino acids: CASARDRGSGETQYF. The CDR3 DNA reads TGCGCCAGCGCAAGGGACAGGGGATCCGGAGAGACCCAGTACTTC.

V and J are TRBV7-8 and TRBJ1-1, with D possibly being TRBD1 (6 bases). The ends were cut back, 2 bases at V and 6 bases at J, with 10 bases in the middle. In germline, CDR1 is SGHVS, CDR2 FQNEAQ. This CDR3 has 13 residues. The CDR3 DNA is TGTGCCAGCAGCTTACTCTCAGGGGCTGAAGCTTTCTTT. Its translation: CASSLLSGAEAFF.

This chain uses TRBV28 with TRBJ2-7; 12 nucleotides align to TRBD2. Looked up from germline, CDR1 is MDHEN and CDR2 is SYDVKM. The CDR3 loop spans 14 amino acids. V was clipped by 6 bases and J by 3 bases; unmatched bases: 3. CDR3 bases: TGTGCCAGCAGGAAGACTAGCGGGGGCTACGAGCAGTACGTC. Translated: CASRKTSGGYEQYV.

The chain has TRBV28 and TRBJ1-2, with TRBD1 as a possible D gene (6 bases). The CDR3 loop spans 14 amino acids. V lost 2 bases and J lost 5, with 12 bases in between. Per the germline V gene, CDR1 is MDHEN and CDR2 is SYDVKM. The CDR3 DNA reads TGTGCCAGCAGTTTAGGACAGTGGGCTTATGGCTACACCTTC. Translated: CASSLGQWAYGYTF.

The chain recombines TRBV4-1 with TRBJ2-5; 8 positions match TRBD2. With 2 bases clipped from V and 4 bases from J, the junction kept 9 bases outside the gene matches. This CDR3 has 16 amino acids. Per the germline V gene, CDR1 is MGHRA and CDR2 is YSYEKL. The CDR3 coding sequence is TGCGCCAGCAGCCAAAGCCAGCGGGGGTTCGGAGAGACCCAGTACTTC. The encoded protein is CASSQSQRGFGETQYF.

This chain uses TRBV6-1 with TRBJ2-7; the D is unclear. CDR1 is MNHNS and CDR2 is SASEGT in the germline V gene. V lost 2 bases and J 3 bases, leaving 11 bases between the germline ends. The CDR3 consists of 14 residues. This CDR3 is CASSERPPGYEQYF. CDR3 coding DNA: TGTGCCAGCAGTGAAAGGCCCCCAGGCTACGAGCAGTACTTC.

This clone was recorded once. The chain employs TRBV19 and TRBJ2-2; D is possibly TRBD1 (6 bases). CDR3 size: 16 residues. The germline V gene encodes CDR1 LNHDA and CDR2 SQIVND (reference sequence). The V gene lost 8 bases and the J gene lost 5 bases, with 21 bases spanning the gap. CDR3 sequence (DNA): TGTGCCAGTCATACGGGACACCCGACGGGGACCGGGGAGCTGTTTTTT. It encodes CASHTGHPTGTGELFF.

The table lists this clone with a count of one. This chain joins TRBV4-1 and TRBJ1-2; perhaps TRBD1 as D (5 bases). Trimming took off 4 bases at V and 0 bases at J, with 12 bases between the two ends. This CDR3 region has 15 residues. The germline V gene encodes CDR1 MGHRA and CDR2 YSYEKL. For the CDR3, the DNA is TGCGCCAGCAGCCCGACCTTGACAGCTAACTATGGCTACACCTTC. It specifies CASSPTLTANYGYTF.

Details on this clone: The final CDR3 position lacks the conserved phenylalanine or tryptophan, pointing to a likely read error. This CDR3 reads CASSEAAGAGSYEQYA. For the CDR3, the DNA is TGTGCCAGCAGTGAAGCGGCAGGGGCGGGCTCCTACGAGCAGTACGCC. The V and J genes are TRBV6-1 and TRBJ2-7; a possible D gene is TRBD1 (6 bases). The CDR3 consists of 16 residues. The ends were cut back, 0 bases at V and 0 bases at J, with 12 bases in the middle. In germline, CDR1 is MNHNS, CDR2 SASEGT.